Below are 23 T cell receptor beta chains sequenced from a single sample in a study of blood T cell repertoires in COVID-19. Using immunoSEQ multiplex PCR, the repertoire was profiled, and TCRdb retains in-frame clones only, with some absent. The data contain about 170,000 clones, 85% to 90% of them singletons. The sequenced sample consisted of peripheral blood. These receptors originate from a young man with active or convalescent COVID-19.

This clone was picked up many times. V and J are TRBV7-9 and TRBJ1-4; 9 bases line up with TRBD1. Germline-derived CDR1 and CDR2 are SEHNR and FQNEAQ (reference sequence). This CDR3 is 15 amino acids long. V was pared by 5 bases and J by 8 bases, with 9 bases of the junction left unmatched. The CDR3 protein is CASSPPGTGIEKLFF. Written as DNA, the CDR3 is TGTGCCAGCAGCCCGCCCGGGACAGGGATCGAAAAACTGTTTTTT.

The chain links TRBV10-3 to TRBJ1-1, with 9 bases matching TRBD1. With 9 bases clipped from V and 4 bases from J, the junction kept 12 bases outside the gene matches. This CDR3 is built from 15 residues. CDR1 ENHRY and CDR2 SYGVKD come from the germline V gene. CDR3 region: CAITGTGLRGTEAFF. The CDR3 nucleotides are TGTGCCATAACCGGGACAGGGCTTCGAGGCACTGAAGCTTTCTTT.

This chain connects TRBV28 to TRBJ1-2; D remains unclear. Looked up from germline, CDR1 is MDHEN and CDR2 is SYDVKM. CDR3 length: 19 amino acids. V was pared by 5 bases and J by 6 bases, with 31 bases between. The CDR3 loop reads CASSPGLPGRVDEQNGYTF. The CDR3 bases are TGTGCCAGCAGTCCGGGTCTGCCTGGGCGGGTTGACGAACAAAATGGCTACACCTTC.

The rearrangement links TRBV6-2 or TRBV6-3 to TRBJ2-4; D unresolved. The V and J ends lost 2 bases and 5 bases respectively, with 4 bases between them. Germline V gene data show CDR1 as MNHEY and CDR2 as SVGEGT. This CDR3 spans 12 amino acids. CDR3 DNA sequence: TGTGCCAGCAGTTACCGGGAAAACATTCAGTACTTC. As protein: CASSYRENIQYF.

V is TRBV3-1 (or the pseudogene TRBV3-2) and J is TRBJ1-1; D is possibly TRBD1 (5 bases). Trimming removed 1 base from V and 4 bases from J, with 10 bases in between. CDR3 size: 14 residues. Per the germline V gene, CDR1 is LGHDT and CDR2 is YNNKEL (reference sequence). CDR3 in amino acids: CASSQVQAGTEAFF. The CDR3 DNA is TGTGCCAGCAGCCAAGTACAGGCTGGCACTGAAGCTTTCTTT.

V and J are TRBV27 and TRBJ2-5, with 14 bases matching TRBD2. In germline, CDR1 is MNHEY, CDR2 SMNVEV (reference sequence). With 0 bases clipped from V and 5 bases from J, the junction kept 2 bases outside the gene matches. This CDR3 has 16 amino acids. CDR3 nucleotides: TGTGCCAGCAGTTTATCAGGGACTAGCGGGAGTGAGACCCAGTACTTC. The encoded protein is CASSLSGTSGSETQYF.

This chain joins TRBV5-8 and TRBJ2-1, with 12 bases aligning to TRBD1. Germline values: CDR1 SGHTS, CDR2 YDEGEE. The CDR3 loop spans 15 amino acids. The ends lost 0 bases at V and 7 bases at J; junction bases unmatched: 2. The CDR3: CASSLGDRGQNEQFF. CDR3 coding DNA: TGTGCCAGCAGCTTGGGGGACAGGGGGCAGAATGAGCAGTTCTTC. Full variable domain (rest looked up from reference TRBV5-8 and TRBJ2-1): EAGVTQSPTHLIKTRGQQATLRCSPISGHTSVYWYQQALGLGLQFLLWYDEGEERNRGNFPPRFSGRQFPNYSSELNVNALELEDSALYLCASSLGDRGQNEQFFGPGTRLTVL.

The chain couples TRBV19 to TRBJ1-2, with no clear D. Germline V gives CDR1 LNHDA, CDR2 SQIVND (reference sequence). This CDR3 has 15 residues. The V end lost 4 bases, the J end lost 7 bases, and 19 bases lay between the germline ends. CDR3: CASSKRNALSPGYTF. The CDR3 nucleotides are TGTGCCAGTAGTAAGAGAAACGCGTTAAGTCCTGGCTACACCTTC.

The genes are TRBV6-4 and TRBJ2-3, with 8 bases identical to TRBD1. The CDR3 length is 16 residues. The junction had 10 bases not matched to a gene; V was cut back by 4 bases and J by 4 bases. From germline, CDR1 is MRHNA and CDR2 SNTAGT. The CDR3 sequence: CASSALGTGGADTQYF. The DNA of the CDR3 is TGTGCCAGCAGTGCTTTGGGGACAGGCGGGGCAGATACGCAGTATTTT.

The chain links TRBV27 to TRBJ2-2; D not resolved. Germline lookup yields CDR1 MNHEY and CDR2 SMNVEV (reference sequence). The V end lost 3 bases, the J end lost 4 bases, and 6 bases lay between the germline ends. The CDR3 extends over 13 amino acids. The CDR3 region is CASSFPSTGELFF. In DNA form, the CDR3 reads TGTGCCAGCAGTTTTCCCTCCACCGGGGAGCTGTTTTTT.

The chain uses TRBV10-1 and TRBJ1-1; D is perhaps TRBD1 (6 bases). V was shortened by 0 bases and J by 7 bases, with 9 bases between the two germline ends. Looked up from germline, CDR1 is WNHNN and CDR2 is SYGVQD (reference sequence). CDR3 size: 13 residues. The CDR3 region has the DNA TGCGCCAGCAGTGAGTCCTTGACAGGTGAAGCTTTCTTT. Translating it yields CASSESLTGEAFF.

The chain is built from TRBV6-5 and TRBJ1-2; possibly TRBD1 for D (6 bases). Trimming removed 6 bases at V and 3 bases at J, with 14 bases between. Germline V gene lookup returns CDR1 MNHEY and CDR2 SVGAGI. The CDR3 runs to 14 residues. The CDR3 protein is CASSHRVGDYGYTF. The CDR3 DNA sequence: TGTGCCAGCAGCCACAGGGTGGGAGACTATGGCTACACCTTC.

V and J are TRBV7-9 and TRBJ2-1; TRBD2 agrees at 13 bases. CDR1 is SEHNR, CDR2 FQNEAQ, per germline (reference sequence). Trimming removed 7 bases from V and 8 bases from J; junction bases left unmatched: 20. This CDR3 is 19 amino acids long. CDR3 sequence: CASTNPAAAGTSGIDEQFF. As DNA, the CDR3 is TGTGCCAGCACCAACCCTGCAGCAGCGGGGACTAGCGGGATCGATGAGCAGTTCTTC.

The count of this clone is one. V is TRBV11-2 and J is TRBJ2-4; D is possibly TRBD1 (5 bases). The germline gives CDR1 SGHAT, CDR2 FQNNGV. The CDR3 totals 16 residues. The V and J ends lost 4 bases and 0 bases respectively, with 13 bases between them. CDR3 nucleotides: TGTGCCAGCAGCTCAACGACAGCCGTAGCCAAAAACATTCAGTACTTC. Translated: CASSSTTAVAKNIQYF.

This clone was detected only once. The chain couples TRBV3-1 (or the pseudogene TRBV3-2) to TRBJ2-3; 7 bases are a match to TRBD2. The CDR3 extends over 17 amino acids. Germline V CDR1 and CDR2: LGHDT, YNNKEL (reference sequence). Losses at the gene ends were 0 bases for V and 5 bases for J; bases not matched to a gene: 11. The CDR3 sequence is CASSQDLGGGMRDTQYF. The CDR3 nucleotides are TGTGCCAGCAGCCAAGATCTTGGGGGGGGGATGAGAGATACGCAGTATTTT.

This rearrangement joins TRBV19 to TRBJ1-1; D unresolved. CDR1 is LNHDA, CDR2 SQIVND, per germline (reference sequence). This CDR3 is built from 16 residues. V dropped 3 bases and J dropped 0 bases, with 14 bases sitting between them. CDR3 amino acids: CASSIGDIGMNTEAFF. In DNA, the CDR3 is TGTGCCAGTAGTATTGGAGATATCGGGATGAACACTGAAGCTTTCTTT.

The rearrangement links TRBV19 to TRBJ1-2; the D gene is possibly TRBD1 (6 bases). The CDR3 loop spans 15 amino acids. Per germline, CDR1 LNHDA and CDR2 SQIVND (reference sequence). V gave up 2 bases and J gave up 1 base, with 11 bases separating them. CDR3: CASSIWRTVNYGYTF. The CDR3 DNA reads TGTGCCAGTAGTATATGGCGGACAGTTAACTATGGCTACACCTTC.

The CDR3 bases are TGCGCCAGCAGCTCCCAGGGGCCGTCGGGCACTGAAGCTTTCTTT. Protein product: CASSSQGPSGTEAFF. This sequence joins TRBV5-1 and TRBJ1-1; weak D call: TRBD1 (6 bases). Trimming cost V 3 bases and J 4 bases, with 16 bases left between them. The V gene's germline CDR1 is SGHRS and CDR2 YFSETQ. CDR3 size: 15 residues.

CDR3 in DNA: TGTGCCAGCAGCCCAAGCGGGACAGGGGGCGAGCAGTACGTC. It codes for CASSPSGTGGEQYV. The gene calls are TRBV11-2 and TRBJ2-7; 11 bases fit TRBD1. Germline V gene sequence: CDR1 SGHAT, CDR2 FQNNGV. The CDR3 runs 14 residues. V was clipped by 5 bases and J by 6 bases; unmatched bases: 6.

The V and J genes are TRBV27 and TRBJ1-2; D might be TRBD1 (5 bases). Germline V gene data show CDR1 as MNHEY and CDR2 as SMNVEV (reference sequence). The V and J ends lost 5 bases and 13 bases respectively, with 17 bases between them. The CDR3 extends over 12 amino acids. The DNA of the CDR3 is TGTGCCAGCAGTCTCCCAGGTCTTGGGGCCACCTTC. Protein product: CASSLPGLGATF.

The chain has TRBV2 and TRBJ1-1; tentatively, D is TRBD1 (5 bases). The ends were cut back, 3 bases at V and 0 bases at J, with 11 bases in the middle. Germline V gene sequence: CDR1 SNHLY, CDR2 FYNNEI. The CDR3 totals 15 residues. CDR3 nucleotide sequence: TGTGCCAGCAGTGACCAGGGATTCCTGAACACTGAAGCTTTCTTT. Translation gives CASSDQGFLNTEAFF.

The chain uses TRBV6-5 and TRBJ1-1, with 7 bases identical to TRBD1. The CDR3 extends over 13 amino acids. Trimming took 9 bases from V and 5 from J; bases not matched to a gene: 9. Per germline, CDR1 MNHEY and CDR2 SVGAGI. The CDR3 sequence: CASRTGGGTEAFF. CDR3 nucleotides: TGTGCCAGTCGGACAGGAGGGGGAACTGAAGCTTTCTTT.

This clone was observed a handful of times. The genes are TRBV15 and TRBJ1-6; 7 bases line up with TRBD1. Germline trimming cut 0 bases from V and 7 bases from J; bases unmatched to any gene: 6. The CDR3 runs 16 residues. The germline CDR1 and CDR2 sequences are LNHNV and YYDKDF (reference sequence). The CDR3 sequence: CATSRDPQGVNSPLHF. For the CDR3, the DNA is TGTGCCACCAGCAGAGATCCCCAGGGGGTGAATTCACCCCTCCACTTT.